This TCR beta chain is drawn from a study of blood T cells in healthy people across ages. Alongside a J-beta primer mix, a sample-barcoded 5' primer served in a second PCR lasting roughly 7 to 11 cycles. CDR3-containing paired-end reads numbered at least 2.5 million in each sample. TCRdb called the 5' RACE reads again in MiXCR, with one record for every CDR3 protein. Here the sample spans hundreds of thousands of distinct CDR3 sequences, around two fifths being singletons. This clonotype has more than one count but fewer than ten. The receptor's source is a man older than 75 in good health. The material sequenced was blood.

The CDR3 region has the DNA TGCAGTGCTAACCACAAGAACTATGGCTACACCTTC. Residues: CSANHKNYGYTF. The rearrangement joins TRBV20-1 to TRBJ1-2; no firm D call. This CDR3 comprises 12 residues. With 4 bases removed from V and 2 bases from J, the gap between germline ends came to 8 bases. The germline V gene encodes CDR1 DFQATT and CDR2 SNEGSKA (reference sequence).